This is a list of T cell receptor beta chains from one sample in a study of blood T cell repertoires in COVID-19. Assay used: immunoSEQ multiplex PCR; TCRdb lists only in-frame clones, some missing. The repertoire holds over 150,000 clones, with just over 85% as singletons. Sequenced: PBMCs or T cells enriched from blood (not recorded which). Source of these receptors: a woman between 18 and 29 years old who had recovered from COVID-19. CDR3s include the opening cysteine and the closing phenylalanine or tryptophan. The order of the fields is V gene, clone size, D gene, J gene, CDR3 protein, CDR3 DNA. A D gene is named only where the DNA matches it firmly. Expanded clones are given a class, and other clones once, few, many or no size at all.

>TRBV6-4|few|TRBD2|TRBJ2-3
CASSLAGGTTDTQYF
TGTGCCAGCAGTTTAGCGGGGGGGACCACAGATACGCAGTATTTT
>TRBV11-2|once|TRBD2|TRBJ2-7
CASRKPGLAGGVGEQYF
TGTGCCAGCAGGAAACCGGGACTAGCGGGAGGAGTGGGTGAGCAGTACTTC
>TRBV5-4|.|TRBD1|TRBJ1-2
CASSFGQGRNYGYTF
TGTGCCAGCAGCTTTGGACAGGGAAGGAACTATGGCTACACCTTC
>TRBV12-3/TRBV12-4|.|.|TRBJ1-2
CASRRSVDYGYTF
TGTGCCAGCCGTCGCTCGGTGGACTATGGCTACACCTTC
>TRBV27|.|TRBD1|TRBJ1-5
CASSLMWITGGKSQPQHF
TGTGCCAGCAGTTTAATGTGGATAACAGGGGGGAAGTCTCAGCCCCAGCATTTT
>TRBV29-1|.|TRBD1|TRBJ1-2
CSVGVTGNYGYTF
TGCAGCGTTGGGGTGACAGGGAACTATGGCTACACCTTC
>TRBV4-2|.|TRBD1|TRBJ2-7
CASSSLLGQGAYEQYF
TGTGCCAGCAGCTCCTTATTAGGACAGGGGGCTTACGAGCAGTACTTC
>TRBV7-2|.|.|TRBJ2-1
CASSPSQVEQFF
TGTGCCAGCAGCCCTAGTCAAGTCGAGCAGTTCTTC
>TRBV19|.|TRBD1|TRBJ2-7
CASSPYGTGGLYEQYF
TGTGCCAGTAGTCCCTACGGGACAGGGGGCCTCTACGAGCAGTACTTC
>TRBV7-9|.|TRBD2|TRBJ2-7
CASSAGTSGYEQYF
TGTGCCAGCAGCGCCGGGACTAGCGGCTACGAGCAGTACTTC
>TRBV7-3|.|TRBD2|TRBJ2-1
CASSSTSGEGNEQFF
TGTGCCAGCAGCTCGACTAGCGGGGAGGGCAATGAGCAGTTCTTC
>TRBV3-1/TRBV3-2|.|TRBD2|TRBJ2-1
CASSHSPGRVGLAGVNEQFF
TGTGCCAGCAGCCATTCCCCGGGGCGGGTCGGACTAGCGGGAGTCAATGAGCAGTTCTTC
>TRBV2|.|.|TRBJ2-1
CASATGTNYNEQFF
TGTGCCAGCGCAACCGGGACAAATTACAATGAGCAGTTCTTC
>TRBV28|.|.|TRBJ1-1
CASSRQLGLNRVVDTEAFF
TGTGCCAGCAGTCGTCAATTAGGCCTTAACAGGGTTGTGGACACTGAAGCTTTCTTT
>TRBV18|.|TRBD2|TRBJ2-3
CASSPPINSGRATDTQYF
TGTGCCAGCTCACCACCCATTAATAGCGGGAGGGCCACAGATACGCAGTATTTT
>TRBV5-1|.|TRBD1|TRBJ1-1
CASSSRQGASGTEAFF
TGCGCCAGCAGCTCCCGACAGGGGGCGAGCGGCACTGAAGCTTTCTTT
>TRBV3-1/TRBV3-2|.|TRBD1|TRBJ1-2
CASSQNRGHGYTF
TGTGCCAGCAGCCAGAACAGGGGGCACGGCTACACCTTC
>TRBV24-1|.|TRBD1|TRBJ2-5
CATSDLGDRAQETQYF
TGTGCCACCAGTGATTTGGGGGACAGGGCCCAAGAGACCCAGTACTTC
>TRBV4-1|.|.|TRBJ2-2
CASSRSDLEGELFF
TGCGCCAGCAGCCGCAGTGACTTGGAGGGGGAGCTGTTTTTT
>TRBV24-1|.|.|TRBJ2-7
CATSDPGAGEQYF
TGTGCCACCAGTGACCCCGGGGCGGGGGAGCAGTACTTC
>TRBV24-1|.|TRBD2|TRBJ2-7
CATSAPILGTSGREPPGQYF
TGTGCCACCAGTGCCCCCATTCTCGGGACTAGCGGGAGGGAACCACCCGGGCAGTACTTC
>TRBV10-3|.|TRBD1|TRBJ2-7
CAISEGTASYEQYF
TGTGCCATCAGTGAGGGGACAGCCTCCTACGAGCAGTACTTC
>TRBV6-5|.|TRBD2|TRBJ2-1
CASRAGFYEQFF
TGTGCCAGCAGAGCGGGGTTTTATGAGCAGTTCTTC
>TRBV3-1/TRBV3-2|.|TRBD2|TRBJ2-1
CASSPASPIAGSYNEQFF
TGTGCCAGCAGCCCTGCGAGCCCAATAGCGGGCTCCTACAATGAGCAGTTCTTC